These T cell receptor beta chains were read from a single sample in a study of cytomegalovirus exposure and HLA in healthy donors. The assay was immunoSEQ multiplex PCR, and TCRdb's table has in-frame clones only and misses some. The table shows 85,000 to 95,000 clones, with approximately 74% occurring only once. Sequenced: PBMCs. Every receptor here comes from a young man in good health and CMV-seropositive. The CDR3 runs from the conserved cysteine through the conserved F or W. Each record gives: V gene, D gene, J gene, clone size, CDR3 DNA, CDR3 protein. A D gene is named only where the DNA matches it firmly. Expanded clones are given a class, and other clones once, few, many or no size at all.

v_call: TRBV5-1; d_call: -; j_call: TRBJ2-3; clone_size: -; cdr3_nt: TGCGCCAGCAGCTTGGTTAGGGAGGGGACACGCACAGATACGCAGTATTTT; cdr3_aa: CASSLVREGTRTDTQYF
v_call: TRBV10-3; d_call: -; j_call: TRBJ2-3; clone_size: -; cdr3_nt: TGTGCCATCAGTGAGTGGCGGGTTAGCACAGATACGCAGTATTTT; cdr3_aa: CAISEWRVSTDTQYF
v_call: TRBV15; d_call: TRBD1; j_call: TRBJ1-1; clone_size: -; cdr3_nt: TGTGCCACCTCGAACGTCTACAGGGGGGCGGACACTGAAGCTTTCTTT; cdr3_aa: CATSNVYRGADTEAFF
v_call: TRBV18; d_call: -; j_call: TRBJ1-1; clone_size: -; cdr3_nt: TGTGCCAGCTCACCACCGAGGAGGGCTGGACTGAACACTGAAGCTTTCTTT; cdr3_aa: CASSPPRRAGLNTEAFF
v_call: TRBV18; d_call: TRBD2; j_call: TRBJ2-3; clone_size: -; cdr3_nt: TGTGCCAGCTCACCACCGGGTACTAGCGGGGGGGCCGGCCCGCAGTATTTT; cdr3_aa: CASSPPGTSGGAGPQYF
v_call: TRBV29-1; d_call: TRBD2; j_call: TRBJ2-3; clone_size: -; cdr3_nt: TGCAGCGTGACCAGGACTAGCGCCAGCACAGATACGCAGTATTTT; cdr3_aa: CSVTRTSASTDTQYF
v_call: TRBV14; d_call: -; j_call: TRBJ1-1; clone_size: few; cdr3_nt: TGTGCCAGCAGCCCCTATTCTCCTAGCAACACTGAAGCTTTCTTT; cdr3_aa: CASSPYSPSNTEAFF
v_call: TRBV19; d_call: TRBD2; j_call: TRBJ2-2; clone_size: -; cdr3_nt: TGTGCCAGTAGTTCATCTAGCGGGGGGGCCTTAACCGGGGAGCTGTTTTTT; cdr3_aa: CASSSSSGGALTGELFF
v_call: TRBV27; d_call: TRBD1; j_call: TRBJ1-5; clone_size: -; cdr3_nt: TGTGCCAGCAGTTTATCTGGCACGGGACAGAGCAATCAGCCCCAGCATTTT; cdr3_aa: CASSLSGTGQSNQPQHF
v_call: TRBV2; d_call: TRBD2; j_call: TRBJ2-3; clone_size: few; cdr3_nt: TGTGCCAGCAGTGGGAGGTCTAGCGGGAAAGGGGCAGATACGCAGTATTTT; cdr3_aa: CASSGRSSGKGADTQYF
v_call: TRBV29-1; d_call: TRBD2; j_call: TRBJ2-7; clone_size: -; cdr3_nt: TGCAGCGTTGAGACCACTAGCGGTAACGAGCAGTACTTC; cdr3_aa: CSVETTSGNEQYF
v_call: TRBV28; d_call: TRBD2; j_call: TRBJ2-7; clone_size: -; cdr3_nt: TGTGCCAGCAGTTTGCCGGGAGGGACCTACGAGCAGTACTTC; cdr3_aa: CASSLPGGTYEQYF
v_call: TRBV30; d_call: -; j_call: TRBJ1-1; clone_size: -; cdr3_nt: TGTGCCTGGAGTGTCCTAGTAAGGACTGAAGCTTTCTTT; cdr3_aa: CAWSVLVRTEAFF
v_call: TRBV5-1; d_call: TRBD1; j_call: TRBJ2-7; clone_size: -; cdr3_nt: TGCGCCAGCAGCTTGGTGTCAGGGGGCTCCTACGAGCAGTACTTC; cdr3_aa: CASSLVSGGSYEQYF
v_call: TRBV7-6; d_call: -; j_call: TRBJ1-4; clone_size: -; cdr3_nt: TGTGCCAGCAGCTTAGCGGGGCGGCCCAATGAAAAACTGTTTTTT; cdr3_aa: CASSLAGRPNEKLFF
v_call: TRBV29-1; d_call: TRBD1; j_call: TRBJ2-2; clone_size: -; cdr3_nt: TGCAGCGTGCACCCTAAGGGGGCTGAGGGGGAGCTGTTTTTT; cdr3_aa: CSVHPKGAEGELFF
v_call: TRBV27; d_call: TRBD1; j_call: TRBJ1-1; clone_size: -; cdr3_nt: TGTGCCAGCAGTTTACCCCAGGACAGGGGGCTTTGGGCTTTCTTT; cdr3_aa: CASSLPQDRGLWAFF
v_call: TRBV5-1; d_call: TRBD1; j_call: TRBJ2-6; clone_size: -; cdr3_nt: TGCGCCAGCAGCTTCAAGGGGGCTGCTGGGGCCAACGTCCTGACTTTC; cdr3_aa: CASSFKGAAGANVLTF
v_call: TRBV4-3; d_call: TRBD2; j_call: TRBJ2-7; clone_size: -; cdr3_nt: TGCGCCAGCAGCTCCTACAGCGGGGGCTACGAGCAGTACTTC; cdr3_aa: CASSSYSGGYEQYF
v_call: TRBV6-5; d_call: TRBD2; j_call: TRBJ2-1; clone_size: -; cdr3_nt: TGTGCCAGCAGTTACGAGACGGGGGGGCAAAATGAGCAGTTCTTC; cdr3_aa: CASSYETGGQNEQFF
v_call: TRBV14; d_call: -; j_call: TRBJ2-1; clone_size: -; cdr3_nt: TGTGCCAGCAGCCGAACCCAAGCGTACAATGAGCAGTTCTTC; cdr3_aa: CASSRTQAYNEQFF
v_call: TRBV2; d_call: -; j_call: TRBJ1-4; clone_size: -; cdr3_nt: TGTGCCAGCAGTGAACATGAGGGTGAAAAACTGTTTTTT; cdr3_aa: CASSEHEGEKLFF
v_call: TRBV4-3; d_call: -; j_call: TRBJ2-3; clone_size: -; cdr3_nt: TGCGCCAGCAGCCAAGACCAGGTTAGCACAGATACGCAGTATTTT; cdr3_aa: CASSQDQVSTDTQYF
v_call: TRBV14; d_call: -; j_call: TRBJ2-5; clone_size: -; cdr3_nt: TGTGCCAGCAGCCCCCGGGACTCCGCGTATGAGACCCAGTACTTC; cdr3_aa: CASSPRDSAYETQYF
v_call: TRBV9; d_call: TRBD1; j_call: TRBJ2-3; clone_size: -; cdr3_nt: TGTGCCAGCAGCGTTGACAGGGGGAGCACAGATACGCAGTATTTT; cdr3_aa: CASSVDRGSTDTQYF
v_call: TRBV4-2; d_call: -; j_call: TRBJ1-2; clone_size: -; cdr3_nt: TGTGCCAGCAGCCAAGATCGAGGGAGTAGCGTAATCCATGGCTACACCTTC; cdr3_aa: CASSQDRGSSVIHGYTF
v_call: TRBV4-2; d_call: -; j_call: TRBJ2-2; clone_size: -; cdr3_nt: TGTGCCAGCAGCCAAGGAGGGGCGACTAGAAATGAGGAGCTGTTTTTT; cdr3_aa: CASSQGGATRNEELFF
v_call: TRBV28; d_call: TRBD2; j_call: TRBJ2-5; clone_size: -; cdr3_nt: TGTGCCAGCAGTTTGGTAGCGGGTCCCCAAGAGACCCAGTACTTC; cdr3_aa: CASSLVAGPQETQYF
v_call: TRBV15; d_call: -; j_call: TRBJ1-3; clone_size: -; cdr3_nt: TGTGCCACCAGCAGAGATTACGGGAACTCTGGAAACACCATATATTTT; cdr3_aa: CATSRDYGNSGNTIYF
v_call: TRBV6-1; d_call: TRBD1; j_call: TRBJ1-5; clone_size: -; cdr3_nt: TGTGCCAGCATGGGGCAGGGGGATCAGCCCCAGCATTTT; cdr3_aa: CASMGQGDQPQHF
v_call: TRBV7-9; d_call: TRBD1; j_call: TRBJ1-4; clone_size: -; cdr3_nt: TGTGCCAGCAGCTCCCCGGGACAGCAGAATGAAAAACTGTTTTTT; cdr3_aa: CASSSPGQQNEKLFF
v_call: TRBV7-6; d_call: TRBD1; j_call: TRBJ2-7; clone_size: once; cdr3_nt: TGTGCCAGCAGCTCGGGACAGGGGGCTGGCTCCGAGCAGTACTTC; cdr3_aa: CASSSGQGAGSEQYF
v_call: TRBV4-2; d_call: -; j_call: TRBJ2-7; clone_size: -; cdr3_nt: TGTGCCAGCAGCCAAGGCCCGTCTCAGAACTCCTACGAGCAGTACTTC; cdr3_aa: CASSQGPSQNSYEQYF
v_call: TRBV7-9; d_call: -; j_call: TRBJ2-1; clone_size: -; cdr3_nt: TGTGCCAGCAGCAGCGAGAGGGCGGGACTCACAAGGAATGAGCAGTTCTTC; cdr3_aa: CASSSERAGLTRNEQFF
v_call: TRBV27; d_call: TRBD2; j_call: TRBJ2-1; clone_size: -; cdr3_nt: TGTGCCAGCACCCGGGGACTAGCGGGGGGTTCTACTTACAATGAGCAGTTCTTC; cdr3_aa: CASTRGLAGGSTYNEQFF
v_call: TRBV25-1; d_call: -; j_call: TRBJ1-1; clone_size: -; cdr3_nt: TGTGCCAGCAGTGAATCGGCCGGCCCAGGCACTGAAGCTTTCTTT; cdr3_aa: CASSESAGPGTEAFF
v_call: TRBV2; d_call: -; j_call: TRBJ1-3; clone_size: -; cdr3_nt: TGTGCCAGCAGTGTGGGGGGAACTGGAAACACCATATATTTT; cdr3_aa: CASSVGGTGNTIYF
v_call: TRBV7-2; d_call: TRBD2; j_call: TRBJ2-5; clone_size: few; cdr3_nt: TGTGCCAGCAGCTCATTTGGGCGGGAGGAGGAGACCCAGTACTTC; cdr3_aa: CASSSFGREEETQYF
v_call: TRBV2; d_call: -; j_call: TRBJ1-1; clone_size: few; cdr3_nt: TGTGCCAGCAGTGAAAGTTTTACAGGGATATTGAACACTGAAGCTTTCTTT; cdr3_aa: CASSESFTGILNTEAFF
v_call: TRBV25-1; d_call: -; j_call: TRBJ2-7; clone_size: -; cdr3_nt: TGTGCCAGCAGTGTTTGGCCGGAGCAGTACTTC; cdr3_aa: CASSVWPEQYF